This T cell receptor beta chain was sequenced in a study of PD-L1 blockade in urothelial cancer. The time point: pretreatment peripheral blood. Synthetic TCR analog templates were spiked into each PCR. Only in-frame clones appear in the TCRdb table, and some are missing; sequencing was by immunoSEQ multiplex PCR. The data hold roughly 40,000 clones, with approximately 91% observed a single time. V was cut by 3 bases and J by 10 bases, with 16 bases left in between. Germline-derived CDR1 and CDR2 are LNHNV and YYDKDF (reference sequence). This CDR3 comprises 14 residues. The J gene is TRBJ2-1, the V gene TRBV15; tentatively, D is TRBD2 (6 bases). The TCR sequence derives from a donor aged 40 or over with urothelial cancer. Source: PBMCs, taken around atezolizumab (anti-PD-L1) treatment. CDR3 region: CATSRLTRSLEQFF. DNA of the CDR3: TGTGCCACCAGCAGGCTGACTAGATCTTTGGAGCAGTTCTTC.